The sequence of this T cell receptor beta chain was determined in a study of blood T cell repertoires in COVID-19 (dated by TCRdb to about 2020). As for the study more broadly: Samples covering the acute and convalescent phases of COVID-19 were provided by collaborators in the United States, Italy and Spain. Subjects who had been exposed to COVID-19, were actively infected with it, or had recovered from it provided the deeply sampled blood TCRbeta repertoires that made up the dataset. Samples came from the ongoing ImmuneRACE study (first 160 participants) plus 1,254 subjects from 6 global collaborators. The material from the prospective study consisted of cDNA or gDNA derived from T cells, B-cell-depleted T cells, or PBMCs. Where available, HLA class I and class II types were taken from metadata supplied by the sample provider and were not determined by assay-based typing. A de-identified subject ID, COVID-19 status, age in years and sex were almost always included in the sample metadata. A freely available public database, intended as a resource for researchers studying the immune response to SARS-CoV-2, is where the repertoires were released. Broader findings and caveats from the paper: The quantity of clinical and demographic metadata differed by source and by participant and was supplied without curation.

TCRbeta CDR3 regions were amplified from genomic DNA by means of the immunoSEQ Assay, a bias-controlled multiplex PCR. In the authors' own workflow: Nucleated cell counts per sample were estimated from amplification of reference gene primers within the assay. To quantify the absolute abundance of each unique TCRbeta CDR3 rearrangement, sequence reads were collapsed and filtered. For each sample, productive Simpson clonality was calculated as the square root of Simpson's diversity index across productive rearrangements. The immuneACCESS repertoire file appears here via TCRdb, limited to in-frame rearrangements. These files lack a portion of the clones; in checked studies, under half of the deficit traces to unresolved V genes, and the cause of the others is not known. Clonal size and the V and J genes are those of that table, whereas D and trimming came from the DNA. The sample data list 250,000 or so clones, and under 90% of these were observed just once. The top ten constitute 1.8% of the sample.

In the prospective study, participants were about 18 to 95 years old, resided in fewer than 25 geographic areas of the United States, and were enrolled through a virtual design. In the prospective study, cohorts were assigned on the basis of participant-reported clinical history obtained from a screening survey and a study questionnaire. ImmuneRACE Cohort 3 recovered participants were defined by two consecutive negative NP/OP PCR tests, healthcare professional clearance, or symptom resolution. Each participant in the prospective study had whole blood, serum and a nasopharyngeal or oropharyngeal swab collected by mobile phlebotomists. Participants in the prospective study had the option to provide additional blood draws and questionnaires over a roughly two-month period. Before DNA extraction, prospective study blood samples were shipped either frozen or at room temperature. V is shortened by 8 bases, J by 1 base, and the region joining them spans 14 bases. CDR3 length: 15 amino acids, cysteine to phenylalanine. The CDR3 DNA has 45 bases and is translated from base 1. CDR1 is given as LNHDA and CDR2 as SQIVND, both from the germline V gene (reference sequence).

About this clone itself: The antigen it recognizes is unknown. There are no base qualities to consult, and no much larger clone falls within one base.

Recombination linked TRBV19 to TRBJ1-4; TRBD1 is a possible D gene, resting on 5 matching bases. Sequenced sample: PBMCs or T cells enriched from blood (not recorded which). This receptor was obtained from a man aged 60-69 years who had recovered from COVID-19. The CDR3 sequence is CASGFRRGTNEKLFF. The bases are TGTGCCAGTGGATTCAGGAGGGGAACTAATGAAAAACTGTTTTTT.